Following are 32 T cell receptor beta chains from one sample sequenced in a study of CD4 T cells in relation to SARS-CoV-2 and coronaviruses. Assay: immunoSEQ multiplex PCR; the TCRdb copy retains only in-frame clones and omits some. The sample records 26,000 or so clones, roughly four fifths being singletons. The unexposed donors gave CD4+ T cells in about 2011-2018, prior to COVID-19. After roughly ten days of culture, CD4+ T cells were isolated. Their antigens remain unidentified. Input material: CD4+ T cells from PBMCs, cultured in vitro. The receptors derive from a human donor in good health.

The CDR3 protein is CASSYNRGLEAFF. The CDR3 coding sequence is TGTGCCAGCAGTTACAACAGGGGACTTGAAGCTTTCTTT. The chain combines TRBV2 with TRBJ1-1; 7 bases agree with TRBD1. Per the germline V gene, CDR1 is SNHLY and CDR2 is FYNNEI. V lost 5 bases to trimming and J lost 7 bases; unmatched junction nucleotides: 7. This CDR3 is built from 13 residues.

This rearrangement joins TRBV9 to TRBJ2-5, with D possibly being TRBD2 (6 bases). V lost 1 base to trimming and J lost 5 bases, with 15 bases between them. Germline V lookup: CDR1 SGDLS, CDR2 YYNGEE. The CDR3 has 15 residues. Written as DNA, the CDR3 is TGTGCCAGCAGCGTAAGCCCCGGGGGTAGCGAGACCCAGTACTTC. Translation: CASSVSPGGSETQYF.

This sequence joins TRBV27 and TRBJ1-2; D gene uncertain. V dropped 5 bases and J dropped 8 bases, with 24 bases sitting between them. The germline V gene encodes CDR1 MNHEY and CDR2 SMNVEV (reference sequence). The CDR3 consists of 16 residues. Written as DNA, the CDR3 is TGTGCCAGCAGTCCCGGACTCGGTTCCTTAAAAGGCGGCTACACCTTC. Its translation is CASSPGLGSLKGGYTF.

V and J are TRBV6-5 and TRBJ2-1; 9 positions match TRBD2. V lost 4 bases and J lost 4; bases outside the gene matches: 5. The CDR3 consists of 15 residues. The germline V gene encodes CDR1 MNHEY and CDR2 SVGAGI. Here the CDR3 DNA reads TGTGCCAGCAGTTCCTCTAGCGGGACGTACAATGAGCAGTTCTTC. It yields the protein CASSSSSGTYNEQFF.

The chain has TRBV5-4 and TRBJ2-3; a weak D match, TRBD1 (6 bases). The CDR3 length is 14 residues. Trimming stripped 4 bases from V and 3 bases from J, with 12 bases between. In germline, CDR1 is SGHNT, CDR2 YYREEE (reference sequence). In DNA form, the CDR3 reads TGTGCCAGCAGCCCGGACAGCTCGACAGATACGCAGTATTTT. Translation gives CASSPDSSTDTQYF.

This sequence joins TRBV7-2 and TRBJ2-1; D remains unclear. The germline CDR1 and CDR2 sequences are SGHTA and FQGNSA. The CDR3 is 12 amino acids. Trimming left V 1 base short and J 3 bases short, with 1 base between. As DNA, the CDR3 is TGTGCCAGCAGCTTAGTCTACAATGAGCAGTTCTTC. Translated, it gives CASSLVYNEQFF.

This clone was detected once. J is TRBJ1-1 and V is TRBV28; D is unresolved. The CDR3 runs to 14 residues. Between the trimmed V and J ends, which lost 1 base and 3 bases, there was a span of 9 bases. The germline CDR1 and CDR2 sequences are MDHEN and SYDVKM. CDR3 coding DNA: TGTGCCAGCAGTTTATCCCTGACCTACACTGAAGCTTTCTTT. Translating it yields CASSLSLTYTEAFF.

The chain carries TRBV11-2 and TRBJ2-1; 9 bases fit TRBD2. This CDR3 comprises 14 residues. Unmatched junction bases numbered 8, after V lost 6 bases and J lost 8 bases. CDR1 and CDR2 (germline): SGHAT, FQNNGV. The CDR3 region is CASSGLAIGDEQFF. CDR3 bases: TGTGCCAGCAGTGGACTAGCGATCGGAGATGAGCAGTTCTTC.

This rearrangement joins TRBV6-5 to TRBJ2-7; the match to TRBD2 covers 8 bases. The junction had 4 bases not matched to a gene; V was cut back by 6 bases and J by 3 bases. The CDR3 loop spans 13 amino acids. Germline assignment: CDR1 MNHEY and CDR2 SVGAGI. CDR3 sequence: CASRGGRHYEQYF. The CDR3 nucleotides are TGTGCCAGCAGGGGCGGGAGGCACTACGAGCAGTACTTC.

The J gene is TRBJ2-4, the V gene TRBV7-2; 7 positions match TRBD2. This CDR3 is 14 amino acids long. The trim removed 6 bases at V and 9 bases at J, leaving 11 bases unmatched. From germline, CDR1 is SGHTA and CDR2 FQGNSA. The CDR3 region has the DNA TGTGCCAGCAGTACGGGACCCTCGGGGGGCATTCAGTACTTC. Protein sequence: CASSTGPSGGIQYF.

The rearrangement uses TRBV5-4 and TRBJ2-5; weak D call: TRBD1 (6 bases). The CDR3 consists of 13 residues. Looked up from germline, CDR1 is SGHNT and CDR2 is YYREEE (reference sequence). Deletions cut 2 bases from V and 2 bases from J, with 7 bases between. The CDR3 DNA reads as TGTGCCAGCAGCTTTACAGGGCAAGAGACCCAGTACTTC. Encoded protein: CASSFTGQETQYF.

The rearrangement uses TRBV9 and TRBJ1-1; D remains unclear. Trimming stripped 5 bases from V and 3 bases from J, with 17 bases between. The CDR3 is 15 amino acids. In germline, CDR1 is SGDLS, CDR2 YYNGEE. The DNA of the CDR3 is TGTGCCAGCAGTGCGGACGGGATGTGGGACACTGAAGCTTTCTTT. Its protein is CASSADGMWDTEAFF.

V and J are TRBV6-5 and TRBJ2-5, with D maybe TRBD1 (6 bases). The length of the CDR3 is 11 residues. The germline V gene has CDR1 MNHEY and CDR2 SVGAGI. Trimming pared 6 bases from V and 4 bases from J, leaving 6 bases between. The CDR3 loop is CASRQGETQYF. In nucleotides, the CDR3 is TGTGCCAGCAGACAGGGAGAGACCCAGTACTTC.

The V gene is TRBV30, the J gene TRBJ1-2; D is undetermined. The CDR3 has 11 residues. V was shortened by 2 bases and J by 8 bases, with 9 bases between the two germline ends. Looked up from germline, CDR1 is GTSNPN and CDR2 is SVGIG (reference sequence). CDR3 amino acids: CAWSSTGGYTF. CDR3 DNA: TGTGCCTGGAGTTCCACGGGAGGCTACACCTTC.

This chain links TRBV3-1 (or the pseudogene TRBV3-2) with TRBJ1-1, with D tentatively TRBD1 (5 bases). The V and J ends lost 3 bases and 1 base respectively, with 9 bases between them. The CDR3 length is 14 residues. CDR1 and CDR2 from the germline V gene are LGHDT and YNNKEL (reference sequence). The CDR3, as DNA: TGTGCCAGCAGCCAGTTAGACAGGAACACTGAAGCTTTCTTT. It translates to CASSQLDRNTEAFF.

This chain uses TRBV3-1 (or the pseudogene TRBV3-2) with TRBJ2-7, with D hard to call. With 4 bases removed from V and 1 base from J, the gap between germline ends came to 5 bases. The CDR3 loop spans 12 amino acids. CDR1 LGHDT and CDR2 YNNKEL come from the germline V gene (reference sequence). CDR3 DNA sequence: TGTGCCAGCAGCCGACAATCCTACGAGCAGTACTTC. Translation: CASSRQSYEQYF.

The V call is TRBV28, the J call TRBJ1-4, with unresolved D. Germline CDR1 reads MDHEN; CDR2 reads SYDVKM. V was cut by 7 bases and J by 1 base, with 10 bases left in between. This CDR3 has 14 amino acids. CDR3 region: CASTRLGTNEKLFF. In nucleotides, the CDR3 is TGTGCCAGCACCCGTCTTGGAACTAATGAAAAACTGTTTTTT.

The chain has TRBV28 and TRBJ1-5, with D tentatively TRBD1 (5 bases). Germline V gene data show CDR1 as MDHEN and CDR2 as SYDVKM. The ends were cut back, 5 bases at V and 7 bases at J, with 15 bases in the middle. The CDR3 contains 14 residues. The CDR3 nucleotides read TGTGCCAGCAGTGGGCGGGGGGTTGCGCAGCCCCAGCATTTT. Translating gives CASSGRGVAQPQHF.

This chain joins TRBV9 and TRBJ2-1; TRBD2 aligns across 12 bases. The CDR3 spans 15 residues. The junction had 5 bases not matched to a gene; V was cut back by 4 bases and J by 6 bases. Germline CDR1 SGDLS, CDR2 YYNGEE. This CDR3 reads CASSPRTSGVNEQFF. CDR3 coding DNA: TGTGCCAGCAGCCCCCGGACTAGCGGGGTCAATGAGCAGTTCTTC.

This chain connects TRBV4-3 to TRBJ1-1; no reliable D call. This CDR3 region has 15 residues. With 5 bases removed from V and 1 base from J, the gap between germline ends came to 14 bases. Germline V CDR1 and CDR2: LGHNA, YSLEER. Here the CDR3 reads CASSLRSEGNTEAFF. Here the CDR3 DNA reads TGCGCCAGCAGCTTACGATCGGAGGGGAACACTGAAGCTTTCTTT.

V usage is TRBV18 and J usage is TRBJ1-1; D perhaps matches TRBD1 (5 bases). V lost 3 bases to trimming and J lost 2 bases, with 10 bases between them. This CDR3 has 14 residues. Germline V gives CDR1 KGHSH, CDR2 LQKENI. The CDR3 sequence is CASSPRGPNTEAFF. CDR3 bases: TGTGCCAGCTCACCGAGGGGTCCTAACACTGAAGCTTTCTTT.

The V and J genes are TRBV5-1 and TRBJ1-1; D uncertain. Germline assignment: CDR1 SGHRS and CDR2 YFSETQ. Deletions cut 0 bases from V and 5 bases from J, with 14 bases between. There are 15 residues in the CDR3. Written as DNA, the CDR3 is TGCGCCAGCAGCTTGGCCGGCAGACGGGTAACTGAAGCTTTCTTT. Translation gives CASSLAGRRVTEAFF.

The rearrangement joins TRBV4-1 to TRBJ2-1; 12 nucleotides agree with TRBD2. V was pared by 5 bases and J by 5 bases, with 7 bases of the junction left unmatched. The CDR3 extends over 16 amino acids. Germline values: CDR1 MGHRA, CDR2 YSYEKL. CDR3 nucleotide sequence: TGCGCCAGCAGCTCGCCACTAGCGGGAGGCGACAATGAGCAGTTCTTC. Translated: CASSSPLAGGDNEQFF.

The chain couples TRBV28 to TRBJ1-5, with D maybe TRBD1 (6 bases). The CDR3 loop spans 17 amino acids. V shed 3 bases and J shed 1 base, with 16 bases lying between them. Germline loops: CDR1 MDHEN, CDR2 SYDVKM. CDR3 DNA: TGTGCCAGCAGTTTTGGTCATCGGGGGGCAAGCAATCAGCCCCAGCATTTT. This encodes CASSFGHRGASNQPQHF.

The chain carries TRBV14 and TRBJ2-7; the D is unclear. V gave up 2 bases and J gave up 4 bases, with 12 bases separating them. The CDR3 covers 14 residues. Germline V gene sequence: CDR1 SGHDN, CDR2 FVKESK. The CDR3 sequence: CASSQMGSWYEQYF. The DNA of the CDR3 is TGTGCCAGCAGCCAAATGGGCAGTTGGTACGAGCAGTACTTC.

This clone was counted a single time. The genes are TRBV2 and TRBJ2-6; 9 nucleotides agree with TRBD1. Looked up from germline, CDR1 is SNHLY and CDR2 is FYNNEI. The CDR3 consists of 18 residues. Trimming cost V 6 bases and J 0 bases; bases outside gene matches: 9. CDR3 DNA: TGTGCCAGCAGGGAGGGACAGGGCACCTTCTCTGGGGCCAACGTCCTGACTTTC. As protein: CASREGQGTFSGANVLTF.

V gene TRBV5-4 combines with J gene TRBJ2-7, with TRBD2 matching 8 bases. Germline CDR1 is SGHNT and CDR2 is YYREEE (reference sequence). Trimming at V came to 0 bases and at J to 5 bases, leaving 4 bases not matched to a gene. CDR3 length: 14 residues. CDR3 sequence reads: CASSLAGGANEQYF. Written as DNA, the CDR3 is TGTGCCAGCAGCTTGGCCGGGGGGGCGAACGAGCAGTACTTC.

The table lists this clone with a few counts. The rearrangement links TRBV2 to TRBJ1-6, with 7 positions matching TRBD1. V dropped 6 bases and J dropped 10; count of bases not matched to a gene: 12. CDR3 length equals 15 residues. Germline lookup yields CDR1 SNHLY and CDR2 FYNNEI. The CDR3 protein is CASSEQGFQGSPLHF. In DNA, the CDR3 is TGTGCCAGCAGCGAACAGGGGTTCCAAGGATCACCCCTCCACTTT. Supplemented by reference TRBV2 and TRBJ1-6, the full variable domain reads EPEVTQTPSHQVTQMGQEVILRCVPISNHLYFYWYRQILGQKVEFLVSFYNNEISEKSEIFDDQFSVERPDGSNFTLKIRSTKLEDSAMYFCASSEQGFQGSPLHFGNGTRLTVT.

V usage is TRBV6-5 and J usage is TRBJ2-3, with D uncertain. This CDR3 spans 11 amino acids. The germline CDR1 and CDR2 sequences are MNHEY and SVGAGI. Trimming stripped 6 bases from V and 3 bases from J, with 4 bases between. The CDR3 sequence is CASSRTDTQYF. As DNA, the CDR3 is TGTGCCAGCAGCCGGACAGATACGCAGTATTTT.

This chain connects TRBV19 to TRBJ2-6; D might be TRBD1 or TRBD2, each matching 6 bases. CDR3 size: 15 residues. Looked up from germline, CDR1 is LNHDA and CDR2 is SQIVND (reference sequence). Trimming left V 7 bases short and J 0 bases short, with 10 bases between. CDR3 protein: CASKGEASGANVLTF. The DNA of the CDR3 is TGTGCCAGTAAGGGGGAGGCCTCTGGGGCCAACGTCCTGACTTTC. Full variable domain (remainder filled in from reference TRBV19 and TRBJ2-6): DGGITQSPKYLFRKEGQNVTLSCEQNLNHDAMYWYRQDPGQGLRLIYYSQIVNDFQKGDIAEGYSVSREKKESFPLTVTSAQKNPTAFYLCASKGEASGANVLTFGAGSRLTVL.

The chain has TRBV5-1 and TRBJ2-7; the match to TRBD2 covers 9 bases. The CDR3 spans 16 residues. Germline loops: CDR1 SGHRS, CDR2 YFSETQ. Trimming removed 0 bases from V and 0 bases from J; junction bases left unmatched: 4. The CDR3 sequence is CASSLATSGRSYEQYF. The CDR3 nucleotides read TGCGCCAGCAGCTTGGCCACTAGCGGGCGCTCCTACGAGCAGTACTTC. The variable domain in full, with the rest retrieved from reference TRBV5-1 and TRBJ2-7, is KAGVTQTPRYLIKTRGQQVTLSCSPISGHRSVSWYQQTPGQGLQFLFEYFSETQRNKGNFPGRFSGRQFSNSRSEMNVSTLELGDSALYLCASSLATSGRSYEQYFGPGTRLTVT.

The chain uses TRBV4-1 and TRBJ1-2; a weak D match, TRBD1 (5 bases). The V end lost 1 base, the J end lost 0 bases, and 12 bases lay between the germline ends. Germline V gene sequence: CDR1 MGHRA, CDR2 YSYEKL. The CDR3 spans 16 residues. Here the CDR3 reads CASSQAGRGTNYGYTF. CDR3 nucleotide sequence: TGCGCCAGCAGCCAAGCAGGGAGGGGTACTAACTATGGCTACACCTTC.